A selection of T cell receptor beta chains follows, all from one sample in a study of T cell responses to AZD1222 COVID-19 vaccine. Sequencing used immunoSEQ multiplex PCR; TCRdb keeps in-frame clones, though not all of them. Of over 85,000 clones listed, about 92% are singletons. Specimen: peripheral blood, collected on day 0 of AZD1222 vaccination. The source is an adult in good health. Both conserved end residues are part of each CDR3. Each record gives: V gene, D gene, J gene, CDR3 protein. The D gene is left open where the match is weak.

TRBV5-1	TRBD1	TRBJ1-2	CASSAGTGVNYGYTF
TRBV7-2	TRBD1	TRBJ1-3	CASSRRGTGLSGNTIYF
TRBV7-3	TRBD1	TRBJ2-2	CASSLRQGPGELFF
TRBV10-3	.	TRBJ1-1	CASDTGSLETEAFF
TRBV6-5	.	TRBJ1-1	CASSRRGHQSEAFF
TRBV5-6	.	TRBJ1-1	CASSYGRSEAFF
TRBV18	.	TRBJ2-5	CASSPRYEGPRGTQYF
TRBV28	TRBD1	TRBJ1-5	CASSSPRDRVISNQPQHF
TRBV6-5	.	TRBJ1-2	CASRTGLGGSYGYTF
TRBV28	TRBD2	TRBJ2-7	CASSSLGLAGDYEQYF
TRBV7-9	.	TRBJ2-1	CASSLDVGGEQFF
TRBV19	.	TRBJ1-2	CASSIRGPGYTF
TRBV7-3	.	TRBJ2-6	CASSLGLSGANVLTF
TRBV7-9	.	TRBJ2-1	CASSPRGQRSNEQFF
TRBV5-6	.	TRBJ1-2	CASSPRWGIKYMDYGYTF
TRBV15	.	TRBJ1-4	CATSIRGIGGKLFF
TRBV4-1	.	TRBJ1-5	CASSQVRGPQPQHF
TRBV30	TRBD1	TRBJ1-2	CAWSRQGRSISYGYTF
TRBV28	.	TRBJ2-6	CAIGSPGSGANVLTF
TRBV20-1	.	TRBJ1-5	CSASGRSGNQPQHF
TRBV19	TRBD1	TRBJ1-2	CASRGQVPLYGYTF
TRBV5-8	.	TRBJ1-1	CASSPTDRNTEAFF
TRBV3-1/TRBV3-2	.	TRBJ1-4	CASSQRRGAEKLFF
TRBV5-1	.	TRBJ2-2	CASSWEEELFF
TRBV10-3	TRBD1	TRBJ2-7	CAIRPEAGGLEGEQYF
TRBV28	TRBD2	TRBJ2-1	CASRPGTRLDEQFF
TRBV24-1	TRBD1	TRBJ2-2	CATSEPETGSYGELFF
TRBV19	.	TRBJ1-1	CASSMRGPNTEAFF
TRBV2	TRBD1	TRBJ1-1	CASSMDRGSNTEAFF
TRBV11-2	.	TRBJ2-5	CASSPRILSEFETQYF
TRBV6-5	TRBD1	TRBJ2-1	CASSYTDSGGNEQFF
TRBV19	.	TRBJ1-2	CASSIGSRTNYGYTF
TRBV7-2	TRBD1	TRBJ1-6	CASSHDRGGNSPLHF
TRBV20-1	.	TRBJ2-4	CSARDRDLQYF
TRBV7-8	.	TRBJ2-3	CASSRHMDTQYF
TRBV25-1	.	TRBJ2-5	CASSESWGVAETQYF
TRBV28	TRBD1	TRBJ2-2	CASTPPAPGPRRTGDTGELFF
TRBV7-3	.	TRBJ2-1	CASSLGYLSSYNEQFF
TRBV5-1	.	TRBJ1-5	CASSLADQGPQHF
TRBV10-3	TRBD1	TRBJ2-2	CAISLLLTGGPGELFF
TRBV4-1	.	TRBJ2-2	CASSPLGGGELFF
TRBV2	TRBD1	TRBJ1-2	CASRARTGALYGYTF
TRBV18	.	TRBJ1-3	CASSPGFGFGNTIYF
TRBV12-3/TRBV12-4	.	TRBJ2-2	CASSPGTTGELFF
TRBV15	.	TRBJ1-2	CATSQRLGSNYGYTF
TRBV15	TRBD2	TRBJ2-3	CATSAGLAGGGTDTQYF
TRBV6-6	TRBD1	TRBJ2-7	CASSRTGGIYEQYF
TRBV10-1	.	TRBJ2-1	CASSESRGVEQFF
TRBV4-1	TRBD2	TRBJ2-1	CASSPGPGRGHEQFF
TRBV4-1	.	TRBJ2-1	CASSQEGTTLDEQFF
TRBV4-1	TRBD1	TRBJ2-2	CASSQAWTGEEELFF
TRBV19	TRBD1	TRBJ1-2	CASSPDRGDYGYTF
TRBV5-5	.	TRBJ2-3	CASSFGGSTDTQYF
TRBV29-1	TRBD1	TRBJ2-6	CSGRTGGPGANVLTF